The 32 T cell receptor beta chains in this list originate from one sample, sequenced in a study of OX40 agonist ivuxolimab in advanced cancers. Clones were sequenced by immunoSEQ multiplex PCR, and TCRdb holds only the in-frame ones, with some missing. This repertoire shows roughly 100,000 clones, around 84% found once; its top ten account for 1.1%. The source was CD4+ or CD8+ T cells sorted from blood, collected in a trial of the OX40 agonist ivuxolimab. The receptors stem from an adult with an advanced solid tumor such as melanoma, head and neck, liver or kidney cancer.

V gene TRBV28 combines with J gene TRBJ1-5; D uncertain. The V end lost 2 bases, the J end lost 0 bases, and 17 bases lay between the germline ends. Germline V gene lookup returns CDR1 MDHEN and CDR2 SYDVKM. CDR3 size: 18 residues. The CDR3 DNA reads TGTGCCAGCAGTTTAGAGGTGGAAGGACGGAGTAGCAATCAGCCCCAGCATTTT. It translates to CASSLEVEGRSSNQPQHF.

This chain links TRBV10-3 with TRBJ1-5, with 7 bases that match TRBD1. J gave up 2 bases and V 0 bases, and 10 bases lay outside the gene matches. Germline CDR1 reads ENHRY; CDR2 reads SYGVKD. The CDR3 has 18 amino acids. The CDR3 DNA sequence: TGTGCCATCAGTGAGTCAAAGGTGGGAGGGGGCGGCAATCAGCCCCAGCATTTT. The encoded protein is CAISESKVGGGGNQPQHF.

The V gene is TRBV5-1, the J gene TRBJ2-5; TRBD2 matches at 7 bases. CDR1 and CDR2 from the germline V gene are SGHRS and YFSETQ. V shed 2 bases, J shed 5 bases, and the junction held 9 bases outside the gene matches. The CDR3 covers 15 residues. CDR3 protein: CASSLIAGRDETQYF. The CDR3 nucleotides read TGCGCCAGCAGCTTAATTGCAGGGAGGGATGAGACCCAGTACTTC.

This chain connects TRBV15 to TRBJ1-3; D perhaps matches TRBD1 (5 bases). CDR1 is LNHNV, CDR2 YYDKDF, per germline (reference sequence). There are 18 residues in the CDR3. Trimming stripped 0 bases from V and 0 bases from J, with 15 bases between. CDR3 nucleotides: TGTGCCACCAGCAGAGAGTATGGGGCAGGCCTCTCTGGAAACACCATATATTTT. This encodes CATSREYGAGLSGNTIYF.

CDR3 residues: CASPGTGNTEAFF. CDR3 sequence (DNA): TGTGCCAGTCCCGGGACAGGGAACACTGAAGCTTTCTTT. This sequence joins TRBV28 and TRBJ1-1; 8 nucleotides match TRBD1. The J segment lost 1 base and the V segment lost 9 bases, leaving 4 bases of the junction unmatched. This CDR3 is 13 amino acids long. Germline loops: CDR1 MDHEN, CDR2 SYDVKM.

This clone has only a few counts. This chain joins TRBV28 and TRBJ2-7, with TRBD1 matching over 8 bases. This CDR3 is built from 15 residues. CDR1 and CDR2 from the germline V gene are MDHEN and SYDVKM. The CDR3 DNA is TGTGCCAGCAGTCCAACCCGGACAGGGTCCTCCGAGCAGTACGTC. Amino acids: CASSPTRTGSSEQYV.

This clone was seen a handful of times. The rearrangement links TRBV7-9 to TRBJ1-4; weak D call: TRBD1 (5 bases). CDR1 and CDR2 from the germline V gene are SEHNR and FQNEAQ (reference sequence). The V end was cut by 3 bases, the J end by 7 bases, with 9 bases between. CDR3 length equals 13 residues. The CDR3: CASSFDSVEKLFF. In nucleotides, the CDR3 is TGTGCCAGCAGCTTTGACAGTGTTGAAAAACTGTTTTTT. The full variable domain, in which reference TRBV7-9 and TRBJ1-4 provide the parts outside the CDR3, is DTGVSQNPRHKITKRGQNVTFRCDPISEHNRLYWYRQTLGQGPEFLTYFQNEAQLEKSRLLSDRFSAERPKGSFSTLEIQRTEQGDSAMYLCASSFDSVEKLFFGSGTQLSVL.

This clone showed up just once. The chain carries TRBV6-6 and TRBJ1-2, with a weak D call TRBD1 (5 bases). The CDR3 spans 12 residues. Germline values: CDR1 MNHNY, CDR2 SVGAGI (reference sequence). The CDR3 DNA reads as TGTGCTTCGGGGACGGCGGTTTGGAGCTACACCTTC. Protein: CASGTAVWSYTF.

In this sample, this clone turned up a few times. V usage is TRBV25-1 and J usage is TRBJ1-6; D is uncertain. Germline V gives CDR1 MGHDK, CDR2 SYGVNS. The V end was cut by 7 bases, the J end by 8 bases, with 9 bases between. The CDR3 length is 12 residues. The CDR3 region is CASTKQHSPLHF. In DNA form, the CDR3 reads TGTGCCAGCACCAAACAGCATTCACCCCTCCACTTT.

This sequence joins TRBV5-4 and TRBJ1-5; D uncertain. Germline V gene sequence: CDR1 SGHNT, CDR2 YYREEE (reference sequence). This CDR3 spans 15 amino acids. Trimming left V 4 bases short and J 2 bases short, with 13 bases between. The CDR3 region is CASSRGEGGNQPQHF. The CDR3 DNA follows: TGTGCCAGCAGCCGGGGAGAGGGAGGCAATCAGCCCCAGCATTTT. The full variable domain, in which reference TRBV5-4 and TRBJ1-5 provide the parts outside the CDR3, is ETGVTQSPTHLIKTRGQQVTLRCSSQSGHNTVSWYQQALGQGPQFIFQYYREEENGRGNFPPRFSGLQFPNYSSELNVNALELDDSALYLCASSRGEGGNQPQHFGDGTRLSIL.

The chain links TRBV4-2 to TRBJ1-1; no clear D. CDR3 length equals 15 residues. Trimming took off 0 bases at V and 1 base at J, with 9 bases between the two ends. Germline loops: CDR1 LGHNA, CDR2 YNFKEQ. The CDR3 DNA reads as TGTGCCAGCAGCCAAGATCAGAGCACGAACACTGAAGCTTTCTTT. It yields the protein CASSQDQSTNTEAFF.

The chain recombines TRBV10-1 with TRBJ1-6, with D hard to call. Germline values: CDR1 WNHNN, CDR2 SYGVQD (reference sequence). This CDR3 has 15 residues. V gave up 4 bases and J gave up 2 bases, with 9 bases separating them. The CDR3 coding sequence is TGCGCCAGCAGTGCTGGATCAACCTATAATTCACCCCTCCACTTT. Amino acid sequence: CASSAGSTYNSPLHF.

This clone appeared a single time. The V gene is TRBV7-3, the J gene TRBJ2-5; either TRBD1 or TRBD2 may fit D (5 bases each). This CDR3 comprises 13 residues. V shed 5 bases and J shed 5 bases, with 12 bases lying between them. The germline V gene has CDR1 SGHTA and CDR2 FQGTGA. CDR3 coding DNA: TGTGCCAGCAGCCCAGGGATAGCGGAGACCCAGTACTTC. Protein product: CASSPGIAETQYF.

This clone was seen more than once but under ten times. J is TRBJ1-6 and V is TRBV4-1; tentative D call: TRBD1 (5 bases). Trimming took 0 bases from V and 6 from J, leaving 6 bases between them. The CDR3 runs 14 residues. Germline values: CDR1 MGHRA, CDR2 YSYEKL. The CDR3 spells CASSQDRANSPLHF. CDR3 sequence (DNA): TGCGCCAGCAGCCAAGACAGGGCTAATTCACCCCTCCACTTT.

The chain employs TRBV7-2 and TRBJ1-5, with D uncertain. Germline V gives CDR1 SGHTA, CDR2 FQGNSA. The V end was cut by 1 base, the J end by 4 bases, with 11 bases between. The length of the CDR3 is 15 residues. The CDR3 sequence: CASSLGSSNNQPQHF. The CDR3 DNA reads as TGTGCCAGCAGCTTAGGTAGCAGCAATAATCAGCCCCAGCATTTT.

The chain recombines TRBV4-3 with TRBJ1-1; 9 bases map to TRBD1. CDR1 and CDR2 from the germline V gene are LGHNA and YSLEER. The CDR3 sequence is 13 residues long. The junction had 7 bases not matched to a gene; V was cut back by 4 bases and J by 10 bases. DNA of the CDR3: TGCGCCAGCAGCCTCCTGGGACAGGGAACAGCTTTCTTT. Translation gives CASSLLGQGTAFF.

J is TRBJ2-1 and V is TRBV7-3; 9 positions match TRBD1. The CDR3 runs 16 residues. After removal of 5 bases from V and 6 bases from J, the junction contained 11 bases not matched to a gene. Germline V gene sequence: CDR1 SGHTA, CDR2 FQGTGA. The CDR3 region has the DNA TGTGCCAGCAGCCTCTTGATTGGGACAGGGCCCAATGAGCAGTTCTTC. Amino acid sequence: CASSLLIGTGPNEQFF.

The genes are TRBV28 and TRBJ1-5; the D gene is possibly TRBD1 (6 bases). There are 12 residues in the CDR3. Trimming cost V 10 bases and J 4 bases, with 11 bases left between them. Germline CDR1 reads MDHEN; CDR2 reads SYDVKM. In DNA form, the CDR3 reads TGTGCCACCTTTCAGGGGAATCAGCCCCAGCATTTT. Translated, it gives CATFQGNQPQHF.

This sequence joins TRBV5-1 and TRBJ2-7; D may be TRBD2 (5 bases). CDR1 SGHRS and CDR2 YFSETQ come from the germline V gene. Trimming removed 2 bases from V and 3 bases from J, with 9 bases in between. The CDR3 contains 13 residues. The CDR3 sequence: CASSFERGYEQYV. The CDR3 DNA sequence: TGCGCCAGCAGCTTTGAACGGGGCTACGAGCAGTACGTC.

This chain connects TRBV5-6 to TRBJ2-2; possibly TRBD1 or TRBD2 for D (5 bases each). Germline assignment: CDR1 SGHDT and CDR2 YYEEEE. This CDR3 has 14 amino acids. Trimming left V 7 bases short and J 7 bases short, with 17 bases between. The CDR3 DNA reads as TGTGCCAGCGAATACACCGGGGCATTCGGGGAGCTGTTTTTT. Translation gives CASEYTGAFGELFF.

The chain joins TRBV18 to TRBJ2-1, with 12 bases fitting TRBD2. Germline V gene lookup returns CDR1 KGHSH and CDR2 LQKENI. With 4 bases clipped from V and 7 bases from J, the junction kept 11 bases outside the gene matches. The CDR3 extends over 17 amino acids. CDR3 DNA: TGTGCCAGCTCACGGTCGCTGACTAGCGGGGGCCGGAATGAGCAGTTCTTC. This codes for CASSRSLTSGGRNEQFF.

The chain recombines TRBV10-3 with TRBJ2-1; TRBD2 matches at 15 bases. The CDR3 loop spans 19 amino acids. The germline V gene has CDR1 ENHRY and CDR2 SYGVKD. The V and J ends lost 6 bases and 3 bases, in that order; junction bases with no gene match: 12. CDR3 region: CAISKTGTSGGSYYNEQFF. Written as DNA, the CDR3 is TGTGCCATCAGCAAAACCGGGACTAGCGGGGGGTCATACTACAATGAGCAGTTCTTC.

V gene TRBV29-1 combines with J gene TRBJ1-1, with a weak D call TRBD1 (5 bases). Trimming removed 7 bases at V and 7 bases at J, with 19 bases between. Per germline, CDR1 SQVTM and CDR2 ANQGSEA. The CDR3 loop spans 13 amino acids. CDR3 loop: CSAAQRARGEAFF. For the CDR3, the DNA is TGCAGCGCCGCACAGAGGGCGAGGGGTGAAGCTTTCTTT.

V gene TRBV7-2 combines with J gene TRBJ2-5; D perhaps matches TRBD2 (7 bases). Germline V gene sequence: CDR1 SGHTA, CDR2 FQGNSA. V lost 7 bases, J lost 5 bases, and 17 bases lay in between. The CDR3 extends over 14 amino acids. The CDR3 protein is CASNPGGPQETQYF. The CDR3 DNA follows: TGTGCCAGCAACCCCGGGGGGCCGCAGGAGACCCAGTACTTC.

This chain's CDR3 is CASSPTRGATDTQYF. CDR3 nucleotides: TGTGCCAGCTCACCAACGCGGGGGGCCACAGATACGCAGTATTTT. The J gene is TRBJ2-3, the V gene TRBV18, with TRBD2 identical over 8 bases. Germline V CDR1 and CDR2: KGHSH, LQKENI. With 2 bases clipped from V and 2 bases from J, the junction kept 3 bases outside the gene matches. This CDR3 comprises 15 residues.

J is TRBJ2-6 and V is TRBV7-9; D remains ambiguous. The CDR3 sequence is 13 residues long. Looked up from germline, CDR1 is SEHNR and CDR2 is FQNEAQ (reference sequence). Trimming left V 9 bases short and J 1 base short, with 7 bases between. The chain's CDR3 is CASTRSGANVLTF. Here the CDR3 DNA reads TGTGCCAGTACCCGTTCTGGGGCCAACGTCCTGACTTTC.

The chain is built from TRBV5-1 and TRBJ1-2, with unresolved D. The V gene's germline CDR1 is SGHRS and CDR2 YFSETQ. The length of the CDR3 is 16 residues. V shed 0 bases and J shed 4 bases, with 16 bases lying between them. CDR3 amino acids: CASSLEAGSLPYGYTF. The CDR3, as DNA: TGCGCCAGCAGCTTGGAGGCGGGGTCACTACCCTATGGCTACACCTTC.

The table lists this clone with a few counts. CDR3 in amino acids: CASSWRRGGETQYF. The CDR3 DNA sequence: TGTGCCAGCAGTTGGCGGCGCGGCGGGGAGACCCAGTACTTC. The chain joins TRBV28 to TRBJ2-5, with D possibly matching TRBD2 (5 bases). The CDR3 consists of 14 residues. CDR1 and CDR2 from the germline V gene are MDHEN and SYDVKM. Deletions cut 4 bases from V and 5 bases from J, with 14 bases between. Full variable domain (remainder filled in from reference TRBV28 and TRBJ2-5): DVKVTQSSRYLVKRTGEKVFLECVQDMDHENMFWYRQDPGLGLRLIYFSYDVKMKEKGDIPEGYSVSREKKERFSLILESASTNQTSMYLCASSWRRGGETQYFGPGTRLLVL.

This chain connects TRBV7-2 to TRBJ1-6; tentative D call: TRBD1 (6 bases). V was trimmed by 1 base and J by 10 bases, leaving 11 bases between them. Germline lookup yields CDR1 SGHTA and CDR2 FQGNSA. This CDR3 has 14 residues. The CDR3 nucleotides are TGTGCCAGCAGCTTAGGGGGGCAAGGGTCACCCCTCCACTTT. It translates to CASSLGGQGSPLHF. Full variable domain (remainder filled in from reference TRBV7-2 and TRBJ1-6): GAGVSQSPSNKVTEKGKDVELRCDPISGHTALYWYRQSLGQGLEFLIYFQGNSAPDKSGLPSDRFSAERTGGSVSTLTIQRTQQEDSAVYLCASSLGGQGSPLHFGNGTRLTVT.

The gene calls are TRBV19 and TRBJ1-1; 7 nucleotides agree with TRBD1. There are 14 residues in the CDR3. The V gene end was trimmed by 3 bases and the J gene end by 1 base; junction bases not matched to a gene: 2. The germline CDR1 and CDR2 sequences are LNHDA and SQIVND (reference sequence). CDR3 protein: CASSMGQRNTEAFF. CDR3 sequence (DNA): TGTGCCAGTAGTATGGGACAGAGGAACACTGAAGCTTTCTTT.

For the CDR3, the DNA is TGTGCCAGCAGCGGACAGTCCGGTCAGCCCCAGCATTTT. This gives the protein CASSGQSGQPQHF. The chain carries TRBV5-6 and TRBJ1-5; D may be TRBD1 (6 bases). V was trimmed by 4 bases and J by 6 bases, leaving 11 bases between them. From germline, CDR1 is SGHDT and CDR2 YYEEEE. This CDR3 spans 13 amino acids.

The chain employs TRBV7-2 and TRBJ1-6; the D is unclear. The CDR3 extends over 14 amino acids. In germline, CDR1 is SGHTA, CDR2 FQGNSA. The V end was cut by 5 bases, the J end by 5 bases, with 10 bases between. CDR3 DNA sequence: TGTGCCAGCAGCGCGGGCCCTCATAATTCACCCCTCCACTTT. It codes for CASSAGPHNSPLHF.